Sequencing of this T cell receptor (beta chain) was carried out in a study of blood T cell repertoires in COVID-19. Background on the study: Samples came from the United States, Italy and Spain, spanning acute and convalescent COVID-19.

Authors' data handling: Estimated nucleated cell counts came from reference gene primer amplification. Sequencing was performed with immunoSEQ multiplex PCR; in TCRdb, only in-frame clones are kept and a portion is missing. The D gene and trimming were derived from the DNA, and the V and J assignments and clone size from that table. Of 150,000 to 200,000 clones listed, just under 85% are singletons. The TCR sequence derives from a woman older than 75 with acute or convalescent COVID-19. The specimen was peripheral blood.

CDR3 bases: TGTGCCAGCAGCGCAACCGACAGGGACCACTATGGCTACACCTTC. It is translated as CASSATDRDHYGYTF. The chain couples TRBV7-9 to TRBJ1-2, with 7 bases that match TRBD1. CDR3 size: 15 residues. The trim removed 5 bases at V and 3 bases at J, leaving 9 bases unmatched. Germline V CDR1 and CDR2: SEHNR, FQNEAQ (reference sequence).